The next 3 T cell receptor beta chains were all read from a single sample in a study of cytomegalovirus exposure and HLA in healthy donors (dated 2017 in TCRdb). Libraries were prepared through the immunoSEQ multiplex PCR assay. Held by TCRdb, this immuneACCESS table contains in-frame sequences only and omits some clones. Under half of the omission traces to an unresolved V gene where checked; the cause of the rest is unknown. A total of 200,000 or so clones appear in this sample, approximately 84% of them only once. The top ten constitute about 7% of the sample. Input material: PBMCs. All receptors come from a man aged 18-30 years in good health and CMV-seropositive.

In regard to this clone: Distinct nucleotide sequences in the sample also encode this CDR3. V gene TRBV28 combines with J gene TRBJ2-2, with 8 nucleotides matching TRBD2. With V trimmed by 3 bases and J by 1 base, 4 bases remained unmatched. CDR1 and CDR2 from the germline V gene are MDHEN and SYDVKM. The CDR3 runs 16 residues. The CDR3 DNA reads as TGTGCCAGCAGTTTCAGCGGGAGAGGGAACACCGGGGAGCTGTTTTTT. Its translation is CASSFSGRGNTGELFF.

The V gene is TRBV7-7, the J gene TRBJ2-3, with a tentative D call TRBD2 (5 bases). The CDR3 covers 14 residues. Germline V gives CDR1 SSHAT, CDR2 FNYEAQ (reference sequence). Trimming left V 1 base short and J 6 bases short, with 11 bases between. The CDR3 sequence: CASSLGGRSDTQYF. In nucleotides, the CDR3 is TGTGCCAGCAGCTTAGGAGGGAGAAGCGATACGCAGTATTTT.

The chain joins TRBV4-3 to TRBJ1-1; perhaps TRBD1 as D (6 bases). The CDR3 loop spans 15 amino acids. The V gene lost 0 bases and the J gene lost 4 bases, with 12 bases spanning the gap. Germline lookup yields CDR1 LGHNA and CDR2 YSLEER. The CDR3, as DNA: TGCGCCAGCAGCCAAGAAGATGTAGGGGGCACTGAAGCTTTCTTT. Translated, it gives CASSQEDVGGTEAFF.